This T cell receptor (beta chain) derives from a study of blood T cell repertoires in COVID-19. Turning to the study itself: T cells, B-cell-depleted T cells, or PBMCs provided the cDNA or gDNA that served as material.

CDR3 length: 14 residues. V lost 1 base, J lost 8 bases, and 12 bases lay in between. CDR1 and CDR2 from the germline V gene are SGDLS and YYNGEE. As handled by the study authors: Amplification from reference gene primers served as the basis for estimated nucleated cell counts. The table came from immunoSEQ multiplex PCR; TCRdb's copy has only in-frame clones and leaves some out. V, J and clone size derive from that table, while D and trimming were established from the DNA sequence. The table has some 410,000 clones, more than 75% seen once. The sequence derives from a woman in her 30s with acute COVID-19. V is TRBV9 and J is TRBJ1-4; weak D call: TRBD1 (6 bases). Material: PBMCs or T cells enriched from blood (not recorded which). The chain's CDR3 is CASSVTGRGEKLFF. CDR3 coding DNA: TGTGCCAGCAGCGTAACAGGGAGAGGCGAAAAACTGTTTTTT.